This T cell receptor beta chain appears in the sequencing data of a study of shared clonotypes between healthy human individuals. Germline CDR1 is SQVTM and CDR2 is ANQGSEA. V lost 7 bases and J 3 bases, leaving 17 bases between the germline ends. The CDR3 length is 14 residues. Clones were sequenced by immunoSEQ multiplex PCR, and TCRdb holds only the in-frame ones, with some missing. The repertoire holds a few million clones, around nine tenths seen once, with roughly 0.15% in the top ten. The sequenced sample consisted of naive CD4+ T cells sorted from blood. The subset: CD45RA+ positively selected. The rearrangement joins TRBV29-1 to TRBJ2-3; D could derive from TRBD1 or TRBD2 (5 bases each). The source is a man younger than 30 in good health. The CDR3, as DNA: TGCAGCGGGGGCCGGGACCTCAGGACAGATACGCAGTATTTT. This translates into CSGGRDLRTDTQYF.